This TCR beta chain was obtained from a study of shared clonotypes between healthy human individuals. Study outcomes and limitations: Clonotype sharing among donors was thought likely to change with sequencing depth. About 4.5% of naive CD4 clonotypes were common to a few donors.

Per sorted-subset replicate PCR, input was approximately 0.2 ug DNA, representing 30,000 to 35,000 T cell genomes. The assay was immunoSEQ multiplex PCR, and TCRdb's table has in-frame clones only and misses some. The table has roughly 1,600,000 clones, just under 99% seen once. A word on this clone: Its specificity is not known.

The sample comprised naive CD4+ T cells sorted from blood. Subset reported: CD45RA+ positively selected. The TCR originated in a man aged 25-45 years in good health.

CDR3 nucleotide sequence: TGTGCCAGCTCAGCAAGGGGACCCGGTAATGGGAATCAGCCCCAGCATTTT. Translating it yields CASSARGPGNGNQPQHF. V is TRBV18 and J is TRBJ1-5, with D maybe TRBD1 (5 bases). The CDR3 loop spans 17 amino acids. The V and J ends lost 5 bases and 4 bases respectively, with 21 bases between them. Germline loops: CDR1 KGHSH, CDR2 LQKENI.